This TCR beta chain is drawn from a study of response to subunit inactivated influenza vaccine. Ten or more counts support this clonotype. Germline V gene sequence: CDR1 DFQATT, CDR2 SNEGSKA (reference sequence). J lost 8 bases, V lost 4 bases, and 11 bases had no gene match. The CDR3 consists of 15 residues. Via MiXCR, TCRdb re-called the RT-PCR reads, giving one row per CDR3 protein. The data hold some 550,000 distinct CDR3 sequences, with 20% to 25% observed a single time. These data were also filed under a second study, of T cells expressing NK-cell markers. That work contributes: Scientists made TCR beta cDNA using 5'RACE template switching with UMIs. Six donors carried dominant NKG2C+ clonotypes that made up roughly 1.0-8% of their CD8+ T cells.

The V and J genes are TRBV20-1 and TRBJ2-2, with 9 bases identical to TRBD2. The clonotype comes from a man aged 50-60 years who received an inactivated influenza vaccine. This material consisted of CD4+ T cells sorted from PBMCs, taken about 11 days after vaccination. CDR3 bases: TGCAGTGCTACGCTGGGACTAGCCCGACGAGGGGAGCTGTTTTTT. Translated, it gives CSATLGLARRGELFF.